This T cell receptor (beta chain) is drawn from a study of blood T cell repertoires in COVID-19. At the level of the study: Sites in the United States, Italy and Spain provided acute and convalescent COVID-19 samples. The cDNA or gDNA used as material had been derived from T cells, B-cell-depleted T cells, or PBMCs.

The germline CDR1 and CDR2 sequences are SGHTA and FQGNSA. Deletions cut 1 base from V and 0 bases from J, with 7 bases between. This CDR3 spans 15 amino acids. Per the study methods: Estimated nucleated cell counts came from reference gene primer amplification. Clones were read by immunoSEQ multiplex PCR, and TCRdb kept only the in-frame ones, dropping some. That table is the source of V, J and clone size, and D and trimming were worked out from the DNA. The profile shows more than 95,000 clones, 69% of them singletons. The specimen sequenced was peripheral blood. V and J are TRBV7-2 and TRBJ1-5, with D hard to call. This clonotype originated in a woman between 65 and 79 years old with acute or convalescent COVID-19. In nucleotides, the CDR3 is TGTGCCAGCAGCTTAGAAGAGTATAGCAATCAGCCCCAGCATTTT. Its protein is CASSLEEYSNQPQHF.